This T cell receptor beta chain was obtained from a study of T-cell memory formation after mild COVID-19. This clonotype was counted only a few times. The antigen remains undetermined. 5'RACE with constant-segment primers yielded barcoded, UMI-tagged TCR alpha and TCR beta cDNA libraries. TCRdb re-called the 5' RACE reads with MiXCR, one entry per CDR3 protein. In the table there are roughly 610,000 distinct CDR3 sequences, 15% to 20% of which are singletons. Points from the study as a whole: Clones shrinking between day 15 and 85 showed a balanced CD4/CD8 split, and those that grew later tilted toward CD4+. Day 37-peaking second-wave clones had unconfirmed SARS-CoV-2 specificity. Cross-reactive memory seemingly joined, as some responding clones were found in pre-infection memory.

Specimen: PBMCs or a T cell subset sorted from them (not recorded which). The TCR was taken from an adult woman who had mild COVID-19 (a few samples of this study predate the infection). Cell type and time point are not known.

The CDR3 sequence: CSAPGQIYEQYF. The CDR3 coding sequence is TGCAGTGCCCCCGGGCAGATCTACGAGCAGTACTTC. The genes are TRBV20-1 and TRBJ2-7, with no clear D. CDR1 and CDR2 from the germline V gene are DFQATT and SNEGSKA (reference sequence). The CDR3 extends over 12 amino acids. Trimming cost V 6 bases and J 3 bases, with 12 bases left between them.